This T cell receptor (beta chain) was retrieved from a study of Ad26.COV2.S vaccination and SARS-CoV-2 variants. General study results and limits: Considerable breadth of spike-specific CD8+ and CD4+ T cell responses has reportedly been documented following vaccination.

CDR3 length: 13 amino acids. Trimming removed 11 bases from V and 0 bases from J, with 13 bases in between. CDR1 SNHLY and CDR2 FYNNEI come from the germline V gene. Using immunoSEQ multiplex PCR, the repertoire was profiled, and TCRdb retains in-frame clones only, with some absent. The table includes over 400,000 clones, around 92% detected once. Comments on this clone: The antigen remains unidentified.

Specified treatment: roughly 18 received Ad26.COV2.S at low or high dose, single or two shots; 5 received placebo; per-sample allocation not given. Collection of the samples took place on day 63 after the first injection of vaccine or placebo. The clonotype originates from a person between 18 and 65 years old who received the Ad26.COV2.S COVID-19 vaccine or a placebo. The specimen was peripheral blood, collected in a trial of Ad26.COV2.S vaccine versus placebo. This chain uses TRBV2 with TRBJ1-1, with D hard to call. The CDR3 spells CALGRSMNTEAFF. CDR3 DNA: TGTGCCCTCGGTAGAAGTATGAACACTGAAGCTTTCTTT.